This record concerns one T cell receptor (beta chain) sequence. There are 16 residues in the CDR3. V lost 6 bases to trimming and J lost 4 bases, with 18 bases between them. Each CDR3 protein gets one entry after TCRdb re-called the RT-PCR reads with MiXCR. Here the sample spans about 960,000 distinct CDR3 sequences, over 15% being singletons. This sample was included in a study of patients and donors after allogeneic stem cell transplantation. Sequenced sample: blood, either unsorted or a sorted T cell fraction (not recorded which). This chain links TRBV12-3 or TRBV12-4 with TRBJ2-2, with TRBD1 as a possible D gene (6 bases). The clonotype was recovered from a human donor who was either an allogeneic HSCT recipient or a stem cell or donor lymphocyte infusion donor (not recorded which). It is not recorded whose cells these are; they may come from a transplant donor. In nucleotides, the CDR3 is TGTGCCAGCAGGTCCAACAGGGCTCCGAGCACCGGGGAGCTGTTTTTT. It encodes CASRSNRAPSTGELFF.